These T cell receptor beta chains were read from a single sample in a study of OX40 agonist ivuxolimab in advanced cancers. The table came from immunoSEQ multiplex PCR; TCRdb's copy has only in-frame clones and leaves some out. The table lists 75,000 to 90,000 clones, roughly 89% of them singletons. The material was CD4+ or CD8+ T cells sorted from blood, obtained in a trial of the OX40 agonist ivuxolimab. Every receptor here comes from an adult with an advanced solid tumor such as melanoma, head and neck, liver or kidney cancer. The CDR3 runs from the conserved cysteine through the conserved F or W. A D gene is named only where the DNA matches it firmly. The listing skips clone size in some rows; elsewhere it reads once, few, many or a size class.

cdr3_aa cdr3_nt j_call clone_size d_call v_call
CASRDRAGKYF TGTGCCAGCAGGGACCGGGCAGGGAAGTACTTC TRBJ2-7 . . TRBV6-5
CASSFLAGFEKLFF TGTGCCAGCAGTTTCCTGGCAGGGTTCGAAAAACTGTTTTTT TRBJ1-4 . . TRBV28
CASSHNPSYEQYF TGTGCCAGCAGCCACAATCCCTCCTACGAGCAGTACTTC TRBJ2-7 few . TRBV7-2
CSAGGQGSYEQYF TGCAGTGCCGGTGGGCAGGGCTCCTACGAGCAGTACTTC TRBJ2-7 . . TRBV29-1
CASSPPAGSDTEAFF TGTGCCAGCTCACCACCAGCCGGGTCGGACACTGAAGCTTTCTTT TRBJ1-1 . . TRBV18
CASSPMTVNTEAFF TGTGCCAGCTCACCAATGACAGTTAACACTGAAGCTTTCTTT TRBJ1-1 . . TRBV18
CASSDGTTKNIQYF TGTGCCAGCAGCGACGGGACCACCAAAAACATTCAGTACTTC TRBJ2-4 . . TRBV9
CASSLGGNYGYTF TGCGCCAGCAGCTTGGGAGGGAACTATGGCTACACCTTC TRBJ1-2 . . TRBV5-1
CASSPMARGRGTGELFF TGCGCCAGCAGCCCAATGGCCCGAGGGCGGGGGACCGGGGAGCTGTTTTTT TRBJ2-2 once TRBD2 TRBV5-1
CASSRLPLSTDTQYF TGTGCCAGCTCCCGACTTCCTCTTAGCACAGATACGCAGTATTTT TRBJ2-3 . . TRBV27
CASSSANTEAFF TGTGCCAGCTCCAGCGCGAACACTGAAGCTTTCTTT TRBJ1-1 . . TRBV18
CASSIGTGDHNEQFF TGTGCCAGTAGTATAGGGACAGGGGACCACAATGAGCAGTTCTTC TRBJ2-1 . TRBD1 TRBV19
CASSYNSEQYF TGTGCCAGCAGCTACAACTCGGAGCAGTACTTC TRBJ2-7 . . TRBV5-3